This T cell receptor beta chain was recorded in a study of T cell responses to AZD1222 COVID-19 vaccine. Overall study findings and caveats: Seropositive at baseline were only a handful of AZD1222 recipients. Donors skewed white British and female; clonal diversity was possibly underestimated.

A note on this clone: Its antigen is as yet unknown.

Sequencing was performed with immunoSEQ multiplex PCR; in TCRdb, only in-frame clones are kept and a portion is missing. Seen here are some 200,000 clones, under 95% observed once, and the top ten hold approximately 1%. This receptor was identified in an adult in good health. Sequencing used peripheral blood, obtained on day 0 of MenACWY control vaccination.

The CDR3 nucleotides are TGTGCCAGCAGCCAAGATCGGTGGGAAAAAGATGAGCAGTTCTTC. Translated: CASSQDRWEKDEQFF. The V and J genes are TRBV14 and TRBJ2-1; D remains unclear. The CDR3 is 15 amino acids. Deletions cut 0 bases from V and 8 bases from J, with 14 bases between. Looked up from germline, CDR1 is SGHDN and CDR2 is FVKESK. Drawing the rest from reference TRBV14 and TRBJ2-1, the complete variable domain is EAGVTQFPSHSVIEKGQTVTLRCDPISGHDNLYWYRRVMGKEIKFLLHFVKESKQDESGMPNNRFLAERTGGTYSTLKVQPAELEDSGVYFCASSQDRWEKDEQFFGPGTRLTVL.